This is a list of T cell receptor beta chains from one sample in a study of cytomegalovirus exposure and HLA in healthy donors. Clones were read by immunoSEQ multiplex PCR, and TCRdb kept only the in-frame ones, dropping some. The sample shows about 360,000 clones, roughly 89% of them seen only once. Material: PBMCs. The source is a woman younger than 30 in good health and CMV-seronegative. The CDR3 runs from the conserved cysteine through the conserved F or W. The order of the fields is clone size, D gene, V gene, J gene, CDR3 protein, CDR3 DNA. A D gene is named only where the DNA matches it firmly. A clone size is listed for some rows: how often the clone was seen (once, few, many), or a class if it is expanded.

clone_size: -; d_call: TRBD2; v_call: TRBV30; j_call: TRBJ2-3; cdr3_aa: CAWSGASGEVNTQYF; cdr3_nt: TGTGCCTGGAGTGGGGCTAGCGGGGAGGTTAATACGCAGTATTTT
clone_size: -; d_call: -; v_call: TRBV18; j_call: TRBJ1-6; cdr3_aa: CASSRRQNENSPLHF; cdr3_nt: TGTGCCAGCTCCCGACGACAGAACGAGAATTCACCCCTCCACTTT
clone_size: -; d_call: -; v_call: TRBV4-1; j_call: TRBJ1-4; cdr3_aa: CASSQDLWTPPFSNEKLFF; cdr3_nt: TGCGCCAGCAGCCAAGATCTTTGGACACCACCCTTCTCGAATGAAAAACTGTTTTTT
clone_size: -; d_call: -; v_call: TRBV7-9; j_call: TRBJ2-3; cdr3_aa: CAARGVTDTQYF; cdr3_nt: TGTGCCGCACGCGGAGTCACAGATACGCAGTATTTT
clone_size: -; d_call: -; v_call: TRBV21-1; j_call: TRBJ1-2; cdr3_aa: CASKGPDRGKGNYGYTF; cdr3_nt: TGTGCCAGCAAGGGGCCCGACAGGGGGAAGGGCAACTATGGCTACACCTTC
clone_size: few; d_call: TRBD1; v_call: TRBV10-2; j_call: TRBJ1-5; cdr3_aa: CASGEGQVNQPQHF; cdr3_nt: TGCGCCAGCGGGGAGGGACAGGTCAATCAGCCCCAGCATTTT
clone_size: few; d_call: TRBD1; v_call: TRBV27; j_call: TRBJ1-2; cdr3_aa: CASSPGGDGGYTF; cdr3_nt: TGTGCCAGCAGCCCAGGGGGCGACGGAGGCTACACCTTC
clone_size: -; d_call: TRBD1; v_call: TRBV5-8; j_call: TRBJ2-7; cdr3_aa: CASSLGTGIEQYF; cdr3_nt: TGTGCCAGCAGCTTGGGGACAGGGATCGAGCAGTACTTC
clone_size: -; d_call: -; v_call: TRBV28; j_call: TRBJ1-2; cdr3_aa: CASSFIGTYYGYTF; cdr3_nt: TGTGCCAGCAGTTTTATCGGGACATACTATGGCTACACCTTC
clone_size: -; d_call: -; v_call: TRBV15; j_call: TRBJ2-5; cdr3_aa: CATSRGKQGVMVETQYF; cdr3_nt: TGTGCCACCAGCAGAGGTAAACAGGGTGTGATGGTAGAGACCCAGTACTTC
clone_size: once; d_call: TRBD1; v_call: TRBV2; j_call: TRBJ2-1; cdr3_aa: CASSRSQGTGYNEQFF; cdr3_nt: TGTGCCAGCAGCCGGTCCCAGGGGACAGGCTACAATGAGCAGTTCTTC
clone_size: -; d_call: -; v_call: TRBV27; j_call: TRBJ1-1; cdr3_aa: CASSDSFGPAGAFF; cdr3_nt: TGTGCCAGCAGTGATTCTTTCGGGCCTGCGGGAGCTTTCTTT
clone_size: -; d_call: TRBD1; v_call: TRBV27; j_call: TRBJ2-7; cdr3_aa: CASSQQLTGRYEQYF; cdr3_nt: TGTGCCAGCAGTCAGCAATTGACAGGGCGCTACGAGCAGTACTTC
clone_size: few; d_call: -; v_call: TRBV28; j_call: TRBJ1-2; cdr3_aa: CASKGSLYGYTF; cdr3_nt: TGTGCCAGCAAGGGGTCCCTCTATGGCTACACCTTC
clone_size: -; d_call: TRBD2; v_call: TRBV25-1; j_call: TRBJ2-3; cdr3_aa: CASSEEAGATDTQYF; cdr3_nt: TGTGCCAGCAGTGAGGAAGCGGGGGCGACAGATACGCAGTATTTT
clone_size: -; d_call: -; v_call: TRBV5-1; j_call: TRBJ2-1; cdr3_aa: CATHAPGGNEQFF; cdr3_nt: TGCGCCACCCACGCACCGGGCGGGAATGAGCAGTTCTTC
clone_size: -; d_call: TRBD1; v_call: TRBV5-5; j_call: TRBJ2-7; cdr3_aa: CASSPDRRFYEQYF; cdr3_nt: TGTGCCAGCAGCCCGGACAGGCGGTTCTACGAGCAGTACTTC
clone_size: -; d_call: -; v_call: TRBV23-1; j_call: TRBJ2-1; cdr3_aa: CASSHSRGSPYNEQFF; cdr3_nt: TGCGCCAGCAGTCACTCCCGGGGAAGCCCCTACAATGAGCAGTTCTTC
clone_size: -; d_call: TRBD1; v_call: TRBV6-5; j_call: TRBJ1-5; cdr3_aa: CASSYSGQGNQPQHF; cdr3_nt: TGTGCCAGCAGTTACTCAGGACAGGGGAATCAGCCCCAGCATTTT
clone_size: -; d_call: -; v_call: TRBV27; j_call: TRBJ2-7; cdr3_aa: CASSLSGLYEQYF; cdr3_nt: TGTGCCAGCAGTTTAAGCGGGCTCTACGAGCAGTACTTC
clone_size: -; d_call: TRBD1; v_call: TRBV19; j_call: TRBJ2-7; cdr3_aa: CASSMQGAYEQYF; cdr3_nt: TGTGCCAGTAGTATGCAGGGGGCCTACGAGCAGTACTTC
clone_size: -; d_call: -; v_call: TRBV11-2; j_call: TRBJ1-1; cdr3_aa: CASSLMGGNTEAFF; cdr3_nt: TGTGCCAGCAGCTTAATGGGAGGAAACACTGAAGCTTTCTTT
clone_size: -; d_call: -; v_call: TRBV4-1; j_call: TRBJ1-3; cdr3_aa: CASSQVQDYSGNTIYF; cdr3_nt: TGCGCCAGCAGCCAAGTACAGGACTACTCTGGAAACACCATATATTTT
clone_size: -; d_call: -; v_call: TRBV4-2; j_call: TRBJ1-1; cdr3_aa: CASSAGTLNTEAFF; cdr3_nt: TGTGCCAGCAGCGCCGGGACATTGAACACTGAAGCTTTCTTT
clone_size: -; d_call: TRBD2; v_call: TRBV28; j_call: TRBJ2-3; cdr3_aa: CASSFGLAGYSTDTQYF; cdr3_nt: TGTGCCAGCAGTTTCGGACTAGCGGGATATAGCACAGATACGCAGTATTTT
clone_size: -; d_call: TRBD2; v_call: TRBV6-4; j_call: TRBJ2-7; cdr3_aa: CASSEGLAGVYEQYF; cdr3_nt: TGTGCCAGCAGTGAGGGACTAGCGGGGGTCTACGAGCAGTACTTC
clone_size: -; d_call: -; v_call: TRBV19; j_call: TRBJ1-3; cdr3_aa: CASSIVNSGNTIYF; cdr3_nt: TGTGCCAGTAGTATTGTTAACTCTGGAAACACCATATATTTT
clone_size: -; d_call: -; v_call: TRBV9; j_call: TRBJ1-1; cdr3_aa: CASSAPGRTDSGDTEAFF; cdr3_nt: TGTGCCAGCAGCGCCCCCGGGAGGACGGACAGTGGGGACACTGAAGCTTTCTTT
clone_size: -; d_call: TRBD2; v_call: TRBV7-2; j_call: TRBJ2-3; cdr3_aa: CASSFPSGRSDTQYF; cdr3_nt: TGTGCCAGCAGCTTTCCTAGCGGGAGGTCAGATACGCAGTATTTT
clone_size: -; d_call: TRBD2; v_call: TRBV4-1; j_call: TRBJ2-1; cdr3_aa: CASSSDGGGIVNEQFF; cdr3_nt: TGCGCCAGCAGCTCAGATGGGGGGGGGATAGTTAATGAGCAGTTCTTC
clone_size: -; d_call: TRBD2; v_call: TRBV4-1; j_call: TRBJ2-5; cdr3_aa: CASSQVEASGGPQETQYF; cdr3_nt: TGCGCCAGCAGCCAAGTGGAAGCTAGCGGGGGTCCACAAGAGACCCAGTACTTC
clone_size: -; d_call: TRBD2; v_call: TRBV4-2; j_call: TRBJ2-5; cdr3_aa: CASSHFTSGRQETQYF; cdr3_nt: TGTGCCAGCAGCCACTTCACTAGCGGGAGACAAGAGACCCAGTACTTC
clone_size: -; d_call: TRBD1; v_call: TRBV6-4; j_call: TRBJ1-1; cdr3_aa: CATRDREGTEAFF; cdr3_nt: TGTGCCACCCGGGACAGGGAGGGCACTGAAGCTTTCTTT
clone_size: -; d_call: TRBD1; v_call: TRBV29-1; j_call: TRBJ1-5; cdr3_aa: CSVDPGQRNQPQHF; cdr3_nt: TGCAGCGTTGACCCGGGACAGAGGAATCAGCCCCAGCATTTT
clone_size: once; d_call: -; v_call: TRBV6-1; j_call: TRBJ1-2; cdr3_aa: CASSEVGSGNYGYTF; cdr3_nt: TGTGCCAGCAGTGAAGTAGGCAGCGGTAACTATGGCTACACCTTC
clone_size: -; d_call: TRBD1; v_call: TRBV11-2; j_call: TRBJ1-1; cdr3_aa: CASSRTGGVNTEAFF; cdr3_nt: TGTGCCAGCAGCCGAACAGGGGGCGTTAACACTGAAGCTTTCTTT
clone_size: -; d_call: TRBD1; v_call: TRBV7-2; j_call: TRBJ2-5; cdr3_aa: CASSLLGGQGGIQYF; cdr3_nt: TGTGCCAGCAGCTTACTCGGGGGACAGGGTGGAATCCAGTACTTC
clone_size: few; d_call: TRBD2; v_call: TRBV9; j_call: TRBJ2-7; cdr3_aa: CASSVAEGRAYEQYF; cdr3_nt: TGTGCCAGCAGCGTAGCGGAGGGGAGGGCCTACGAGCAGTACTTC
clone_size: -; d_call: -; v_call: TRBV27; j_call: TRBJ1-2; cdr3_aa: CASSYGLNYGYTF; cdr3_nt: TGTGCCAGCAGTTACGGACTTAACTATGGCTACACCTTC
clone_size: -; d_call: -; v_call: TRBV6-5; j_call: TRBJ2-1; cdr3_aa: CASSYDSLNYNEQFF; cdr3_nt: TGTGCCAGCAGTTACGACAGTCTTAACTACAATGAGCAGTTCTTC
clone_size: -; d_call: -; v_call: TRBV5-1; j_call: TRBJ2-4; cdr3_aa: CASSLRGTDLAKNIQYF; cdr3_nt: TGCGCCAGCAGCTTGAGGGGGACGGACCTAGCCAAAAACATTCAGTACTTC
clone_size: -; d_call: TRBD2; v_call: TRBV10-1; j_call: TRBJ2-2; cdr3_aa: CASSDSPFGGSTGELFF; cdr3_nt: TGCGCCAGCAGTGACTCCCCCTTCGGCGGGAGCACCGGGGAGCTGTTTTTT
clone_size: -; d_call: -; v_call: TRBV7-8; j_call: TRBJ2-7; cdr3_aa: CASSLATSEQYF; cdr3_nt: TGTGCCAGCAGCTTAGCCACAAGCGAGCAGTACTTC
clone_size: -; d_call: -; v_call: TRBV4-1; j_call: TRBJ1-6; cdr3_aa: CASSPLGDSYNSPLHF; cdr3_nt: TGCGCCAGCAGCCCCCTAGGGGACTCCTATAATTCACCCCTCCACTTT
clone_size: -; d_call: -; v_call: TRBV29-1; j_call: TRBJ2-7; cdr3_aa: CSVEGESREQYF; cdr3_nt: TGCAGCGTTGAAGGAGAGAGCCGCGAGCAGTACTTC
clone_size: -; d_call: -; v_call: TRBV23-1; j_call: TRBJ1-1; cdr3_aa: CASSQSPQGREGTTEAFF; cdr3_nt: TGCGCCAGCAGTCAATCCCCCCAGGGAAGGGAGGGGACCACTGAAGCTTTCTTT
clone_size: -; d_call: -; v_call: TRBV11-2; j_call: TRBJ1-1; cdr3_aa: CASSLARSTEAFF; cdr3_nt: TGTGCCAGCAGCTTAGCCCGGTCCACTGAAGCTTTCTTT
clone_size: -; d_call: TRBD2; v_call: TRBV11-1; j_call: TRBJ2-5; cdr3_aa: CASSLEPGLGVRETQYF; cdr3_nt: TGTGCCAGCAGCTTAGAGCCGGGACTAGGAGTAAGAGAGACCCAGTACTTC
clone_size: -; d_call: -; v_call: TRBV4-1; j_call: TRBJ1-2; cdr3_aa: CASSLWRGYGYTF; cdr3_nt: TGCGCCAGCAGCCTATGGCGAGGATATGGCTACACCTTC
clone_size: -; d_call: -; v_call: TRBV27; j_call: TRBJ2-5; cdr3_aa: CASSLSVSLVGETQYF; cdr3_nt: TGTGCCAGCAGTTTATCGGTCAGCCTAGTTGGCGAGACCCAGTACTTC
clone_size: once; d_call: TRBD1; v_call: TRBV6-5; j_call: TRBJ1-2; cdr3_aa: CASSYQGTGYGYTF; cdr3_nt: TGTGCCAGCTCCTATCAGGGGACAGGGTATGGCTACACCTTC
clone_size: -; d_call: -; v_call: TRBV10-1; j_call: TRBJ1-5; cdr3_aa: CASSGIRYWLGGSRNQPQHF; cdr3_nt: TGCGCCAGCAGTGGAATTCGGTACTGGTTGGGGGGATCGAGGAATCAGCCCCAGCATTTT
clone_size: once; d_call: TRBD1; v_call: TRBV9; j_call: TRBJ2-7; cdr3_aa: CASSVGSGGTYEQYF; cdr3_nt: TGTGCCAGCAGCGTGGGCTCAGGGGGTACCTACGAGCAGTACTTC
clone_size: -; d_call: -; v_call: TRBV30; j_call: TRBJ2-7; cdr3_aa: CAWSVTKPSSYEQYF; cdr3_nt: TGTGCCTGGAGTGTAACGAAACCTAGCTCCTACGAGCAGTACTTC
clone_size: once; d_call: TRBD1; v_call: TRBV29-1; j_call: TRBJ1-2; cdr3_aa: CSAGTANYGYTF; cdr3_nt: TGCAGCGCAGGGACAGCTAACTATGGCTACACCTTC
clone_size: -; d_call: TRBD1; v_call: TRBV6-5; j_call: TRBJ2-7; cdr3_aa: CASSLLQGAYEQYF; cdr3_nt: TGTGCCAGCAGTTTGTTGCAGGGGGCATACGAGCAGTACTTC
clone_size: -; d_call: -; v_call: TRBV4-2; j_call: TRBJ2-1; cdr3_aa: CASSHIVAAYNEQFF; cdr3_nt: TGTGCCAGCAGCCATATAGTAGCGGCCTACAATGAGCAGTTCTTC
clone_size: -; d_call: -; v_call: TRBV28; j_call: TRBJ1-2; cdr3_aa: CASSPHSGNYGYTF; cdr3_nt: TGTGCCAGCAGTCCCCATTCCGGGAACTATGGCTACACCTTC
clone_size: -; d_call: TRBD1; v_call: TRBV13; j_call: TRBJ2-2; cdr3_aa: CASSTTGTGDTGELFF; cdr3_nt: TGTGCCAGCAGCACGACCGGGACAGGGGACACCGGGGAGCTGTTTTTT
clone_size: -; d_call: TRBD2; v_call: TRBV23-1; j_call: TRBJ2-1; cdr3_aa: CASSQRDSTGGFF; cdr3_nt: TGCGCCAGCAGTCAGCGGGACTCCACGGGGGGGTTCTTC